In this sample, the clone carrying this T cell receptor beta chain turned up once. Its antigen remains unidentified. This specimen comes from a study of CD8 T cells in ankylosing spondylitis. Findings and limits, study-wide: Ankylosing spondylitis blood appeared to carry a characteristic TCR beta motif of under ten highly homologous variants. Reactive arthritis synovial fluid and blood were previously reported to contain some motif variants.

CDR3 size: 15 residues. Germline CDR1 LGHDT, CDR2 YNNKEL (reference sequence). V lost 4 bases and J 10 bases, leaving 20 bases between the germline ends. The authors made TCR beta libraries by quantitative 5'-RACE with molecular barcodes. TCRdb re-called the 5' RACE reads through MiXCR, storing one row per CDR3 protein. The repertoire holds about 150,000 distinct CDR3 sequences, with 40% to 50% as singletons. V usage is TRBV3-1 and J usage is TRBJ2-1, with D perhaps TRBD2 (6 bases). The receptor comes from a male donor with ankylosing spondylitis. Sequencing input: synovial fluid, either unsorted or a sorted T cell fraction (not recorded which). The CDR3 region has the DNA TGTGCCAGCAGCCGGCTTTCCGGGACTCTCAGGGAGCAGTTCTTC. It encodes CASSRLSGTLREQFF.